The 29 T cell receptor beta chains below were found in one sample sequenced in a study of early T cells in non-severe SARS-CoV-2 infection. One entry per CDR3 protein, called by TCRdb with MiXCR from the 5' RACE reads. The table shows tens of thousands of distinct CDR3 sequences, with over 7% occurring only once. Sequencing was carried out using whole blood. The receptor source for this set is an adult who was a healthcare worker with PCR-confirmed SARS-CoV-2 infection or an uninfected control (not recorded which).

This clonotype was counted between two and nine times. V usage is TRBV7-6 and J usage is TRBJ2-7, with a weak D call TRBD2 (5 bases). CDR3 length: 13 residues. Germline CDR1 is SGHVS and CDR2 is FNYEAQ. The ends were cut back, 4 bases at V and 4 bases at J, with 11 bases in the middle. This chain's CDR3 is CASSSQGSYEQYF. The CDR3 nucleotides are TGTGCCAGCAGCTCCCAAGGGAGTTACGAGCAGTACTTC. Based on the CDR3 plus reference TRBV7-6 and TRBJ2-7, the full variable domain is GAGVSQSPRYKVTKRGQDVALRCDPISGHVSLYWYRQALGQGPEFLTYFNYEAQQDKSGLPNDRFSAERPEGSISTLTIQRTEQRDSAMYRCASSSQGSYEQYFGPGTRLTVT.

The sample holds a few counts of this clonotype. The chain links TRBV2 to TRBJ1-6; D is uncertain. CDR3 length: 16 amino acids. The germline gives CDR1 SNHLY, CDR2 FYNNEI. Trimming left V 3 bases short and J 4 bases short, with 13 bases between. The CDR3 sequence: CASSESWQLYNSPLHF. The CDR3 region has the DNA TGTGCCAGCAGTGAGAGTTGGCAGCTTTATAATTCACCCCTCCACTTT.

This clonotype was recorded a few times. In DNA form, the CDR3 reads TGTGCCAGCAGGACTAGCGGGGGGGTTAATGAGCAGTTCTTC. Amino acid sequence: CASRTSGGVNEQFF. The rearrangement uses TRBV12-3 or TRBV12-4 and TRBJ2-1; 14 bases agree with TRBD2. This CDR3 has 14 amino acids. J gave up 7 bases and V 6 bases, and 2 bases lay outside the gene matches.

The V call is TRBV29-1, the J call TRBJ1-2; D is possibly TRBD1 (6 bases). CDR3 length equals 13 residues. V lost 6 bases and J lost 5, with 16 bases in between. The germline V gene encodes CDR1 SQVTM and CDR2 ANQGSEA. The CDR3 sequence is CSVDPGTSYGYTF. The CDR3 DNA sequence: TGCAGCGTCGACCCTGGGACATCTTATGGCTACACCTTC.

The gene calls are TRBV6-1 and TRBJ1-4; 11 nucleotides line up with TRBD1. This CDR3 has 16 residues. Losses at the gene ends were 4 bases for V and 8 bases for J; bases not matched to a gene: 9. The germline V gene has CDR1 MNHNS and CDR2 SASEGT. CDR3 DNA sequence: TGTGCCAGCAGTGCTCGGCTGGACAGGGGGCAAGAAAAACTGTTTTTT. It encodes CASSARLDRGQEKLFF.

In this sample, this clonotype turned up many times. V usage is TRBV20-1 and J usage is TRBJ2-1, with TRBD1 as a possible D gene (5 bases). Trimming removed 4 bases from V and 1 base from J, with 17 bases in between. The CDR3 runs 16 residues. CDR1 DFQATT and CDR2 SNEGSKA come from the germline V gene (reference sequence). DNA of the CDR3: TGCAGTGCTACGCCTCTGACAGTCGTATCCTACAATGAGCAGTTCTTC. It yields the protein CSATPLTVVSYNEQFF.

This clonotype has more than one count but fewer than ten. This chain connects TRBV12-3 or TRBV12-4 to TRBJ2-1; TRBD2 might be the D (6 bases). The CDR3 is 16 residues long. V dropped 3 bases and J dropped 0 bases, with 12 bases sitting between them. CDR3 region: CASSFDGGSSYNEQFF. The CDR3 nucleotides are TGTGCCAGCAGTTTCGACGGGGGAAGCTCCTACAATGAGCAGTTCTTC.

The chain recombines TRBV4-2 with TRBJ2-2, with 13 bases that match TRBD2. The germline V gene encodes CDR1 LGHNA and CDR2 YNFKEQ. The CDR3 length is 18 residues. The V gene end was trimmed by 3 bases and the J gene end by 0 bases; junction bases not matched to a gene: 4. The CDR3 DNA reads as TGTGCCAGCAGCCAGGATGGACTAGCGGGGGCGAACACCGGGGAGCTGTTTTTT. Its protein is CASSQDGLAGANTGELFF.

The table lists this clonotype with many counts. The CDR3 DNA is TGTGCCAGCAGCCGAAAAGGACCGAAGTACTATGGCTACACCTTC. Translated, it gives CASSRKGPKYYGYTF. This chain links TRBV5-6 with TRBJ1-2; D unclear. Deletions cut 4 bases from V and 3 bases from J, with 16 bases between. There are 15 residues in the CDR3. The V gene's germline CDR1 is SGHDT and CDR2 YYEEEE.

The gene calls are TRBV6-2 or TRBV6-3 and TRBJ2-5; D tentatively reads TRBD1 or TRBD2 (5 bases each). There are 14 residues in the CDR3. V lost 6 bases and J lost 0, with 11 bases in between. Germline V lookup: CDR1 MNHEY, CDR2 SVGEGT. CDR3 DNA: TGTGCCAGCAGACCCGGGACGGACCAAGAGACCCAGTACTTC. The encoded protein is CASRPGTDQETQYF.

The table lists this clonotype with a few counts. J is TRBJ2-5 and V is TRBV12-3 or TRBV12-4; weak D call: TRBD2 (6 bases). The CDR3 runs 13 residues. Trimming left V 5 bases short and J 5 bases short, with 12 bases between. DNA of the CDR3: TGTGCCAGCAGTCGGGGACTTGGGGAGACCCAGTACTTC. This encodes CASSRGLGETQYF.

In this sample, this clonotype turned up many times. The CDR3 region has the DNA TGTGCCAGCAGGACCGCCGATAGCGGGGGGGCGCATACGCAGTATTTT. This encodes CASRTADSGGAHTQYF. The chain couples TRBV7-9 to TRBJ2-3; 11 nucleotides match TRBD2. This CDR3 spans 16 amino acids. With 6 bases clipped from V and 7 bases from J, the junction kept 12 bases outside the gene matches. The V gene's germline CDR1 is SEHNR and CDR2 FQNEAQ (reference sequence).

The V call is TRBV4-2, the J call TRBJ1-1; 7 nucleotides line up with TRBD1. V was pared by 3 bases and J by 2 bases, with 9 bases of the junction left unmatched. CDR1 LGHNA and CDR2 YNFKEQ come from the germline V gene. The CDR3 runs 16 residues. The CDR3 spells CASSQMEGTVNTEAFF. The CDR3 nucleotides read TGTGCCAGCAGCCAGATGGAAGGGACAGTTAACACTGAAGCTTTCTTT.

Note on this clonotype: At one of its ends the junction is not consistent with the germline gene, which may arise from a read error. The chain carries TRBV6-4 and TRBJ1-1; D remains ambiguous. Germline values: CDR1 MRHNA, CDR2 SNTAGT. This CDR3 has 12 amino acids. CDR3 nucleotide sequence: TGTGCCAACAGTGACGGGGACACTGAAGCTTTCTTT. Encoded protein: CANSDGDTEAFF.

This clonotype has a handful of counts. The chain is built from TRBV14 and TRBJ2-3, with a tentative D call TRBD2 (5 bases). Trimming removed 2 bases from V and 2 bases from J, with 8 bases in between. CDR1 and CDR2 (germline): SGHDN, FVKESK. The CDR3 has 14 residues. In nucleotides, the CDR3 is TGTGCCAGCAGCCAAAGAGGGAACACAGATACGCAGTATTTT. It encodes CASSQRGNTDTQYF.

The V gene is TRBV7-8, the J gene TRBJ1-5; maybe TRBD1 (5 bases). This CDR3 has 15 residues. Trimming took 1 base from V and 2 from J, leaving 9 bases between them. Germline V gene data show CDR1 as SGHVS and CDR2 as FQNEAQ. The CDR3 DNA sequence: TGTGCCAGCAGCTTAGGGGGGGAGGGCAATCAGCCCCAGCATTTT. Its protein product is CASSLGGEGNQPQHF.

This chain joins TRBV19 and TRBJ2-2, with 8 bases fitting TRBD1. After removal of 7 bases from V and 3 bases from J, the junction contained 4 bases not matched to a gene. This CDR3 contains 14 residues. Looked up from germline, CDR1 is LNHDA and CDR2 is SQIVND (reference sequence). The CDR3 sequence: CASNTGGDTGELFF. The CDR3 DNA follows: TGTGCCAGTAACACAGGGGGTGACACCGGGGAGCTGTTTTTT.

Details on this clonotype: A much larger clone differs from this one at a single base, so this may be a read error. The rearrangement joins TRBV29-1 to TRBJ2-3; 7 bases are shared with TRBD2. Per germline, CDR1 SQVTM and CDR2 ANQGSEA. The CDR3 sequence is 14 residues long. After removal of 4 bases from V and 2 bases from J, the junction contained 6 bases not matched to a gene. The CDR3, as DNA: TGCAGCGTTGGAAGCGGGGCTTCCACAGATACGCAGTATTTT. Amino acid sequence: CSVGSGASTDTQYF.

This clonotype was recorded a few times. The rearrangement links TRBV5-4 to TRBJ2-3; 9 nucleotides agree with TRBD2. The CDR3 runs 15 residues. From germline, CDR1 is SGHNT and CDR2 YYREEE (reference sequence). After removal of 0 bases from V and 4 bases from J, the junction contained 3 bases not matched to a gene. In DNA form, the CDR3 reads TGTGCCAGCAGCTTGGGCGGGGGGGGCTCAGATACGCAGTATTTT. Its translation: CASSLGGGGSDTQYF.

This clonotype is medium-sized (0.01 to 0.1%). The rearrangement links TRBV4-2 to TRBJ2-1; no clear D. The V and J ends lost 4 bases and 2 bases respectively, with 12 bases between them. The CDR3 has 15 residues. Germline V gene lookup returns CDR1 LGHNA and CDR2 YNFKEQ. The DNA of the CDR3 is TGTGCCAGCAGCCCCGAGACGGAAACCTACAATGAGCAGTTCTTC. Translating gives CASSPETETYNEQFF.

This clonotype appeared many times. This chain uses TRBV29-1 with TRBJ2-2; possibly TRBD2 for D (6 bases). Germline-derived CDR1 and CDR2 are SQVTM and ANQGSEA. CDR3 size: 12 residues. V was trimmed by 2 bases and J by 7 bases, leaving 8 bases between them. The CDR3 sequence is CSVEFGGGELFF. CDR3 DNA: TGCAGCGTTGAATTCGGGGGCGGGGAGCTGTTTTTT.

This clonotype was seen a handful of times. The DNA for the CDR3 is TGTGCCAGCAGCGTATCCCTCTTCCGGCAAGGCACAGATACGCAGTATTTT. Translation: CASSVSLFRQGTDTQYF. V is TRBV9 and J is TRBJ2-3, with no clear D. CDR3 length: 17 amino acids. Germline V gene sequence: CDR1 SGDLS, CDR2 YYNGEE. V gave up 1 base and J gave up 1 base, with 16 bases separating them. The variable domain in full, completed from reference TRBV9 and TRBJ2-3, reads DSGVTQTPKHLITATGQRVTLRCSPRSGDLSVYWYQQSLDQGLQFLIQYYNGEERAKGNILERFSAQQFPDLHSELNLSSLELGDSALYFCASSVSLFRQGTDTQYFGPGTRLTVL.

Ten or more counts support this clonotype. This chain joins TRBV7-2 and TRBJ2-2, with D uncertain. Trimming shortened V by 2 bases and J by 0 bases, and 7 bases separated the two germline ends. Germline CDR1 and CDR2: SGHTA and FQGNSA. There are 15 residues in the CDR3. The CDR3 region has the DNA TGTGCCAGCAGCTTAATTGCCCCGAACACCGGGGAGCTGTTTTTT. It is translated as CASSLIAPNTGELFF.

The chain links TRBV6-1 to TRBJ2-7, with TRBD1 matching 7 bases. The germline V gene encodes CDR1 MNHNS and CDR2 SASEGT. CDR3 length: 14 residues. Trimming took 2 bases from V and 6 from J; bases not matched to a gene: 7. Here the CDR3 DNA reads TGTGCCAGCAGTGAATGGCAGGGGGTAGGCGAGCAGTACTTC. This translates into CASSEWQGVGEQYF.

This clonotype was found a few times. The rearrangement uses TRBV20-1 and TRBJ2-1, with TRBD2 matching over 7 bases. The CDR3 loop spans 14 amino acids. V lost 5 bases, J lost 3 bases, and 7 bases stayed unmatched. Looked up from germline, CDR1 is DFQATT and CDR2 is SNEGSKA (reference sequence). CDR3 sequence: CSASDGRSYNEQFF. CDR3 sequence (DNA): TGCAGTGCTTCGGACGGGAGGAGCTACAATGAGCAGTTCTTC.

This clonotype was counted ten times or more. The chain has TRBV6-6 and TRBJ1-1, with TRBD1 identical over 7 bases. This CDR3 has 19 residues. V dropped 2 bases and J dropped 5; count of bases not matched to a gene: 20. Germline CDR1 and CDR2: MNHNY and SVGAGI (reference sequence). This CDR3 is CASSYRDSSWEGRGTEAFF. In DNA, the CDR3 is TGTGCCAGCAGTTACAGGGACAGTAGCTGGGAGGGACGAGGGACTGAAGCTTTCTTT.

This clonotype was seen more than once but under ten times. The rearrangement joins TRBV5-5 to TRBJ1-1, with D uncertain. The CDR3 extends over 12 amino acids. Germline values: CDR1 SGHKS, CDR2 YYEKEE (reference sequence). With 3 bases removed from V and 6 bases from J, the gap between germline ends came to 9 bases. DNA of the CDR3: TGTGCCAGCAGCTCCTGGGGTGCTGAAGCTTTCTTT. It translates to CASSSWGAEAFF. The whole variable domain, filled in from reference TRBV5-5 and TRBJ1-1, reads DAGVTQSPTHLIKTRGQQVTLRCSPISGHKSVSWYQQVLGQGPQFIFQYYEKEERGRGNFPDRFSARQFPNYSSELNVNALLLGDSALYLCASSSWGAEAFFGQGTRLTVV.

This clonotype came up a few times. The chain carries TRBV19 and TRBJ1-2, with D uncertain. Trimming pared 5 bases from V and 6 bases from J, leaving 10 bases between. Germline-derived CDR1 and CDR2 are LNHDA and SQIVND (reference sequence). The CDR3 loop spans 12 amino acids. The CDR3 DNA is TGTGCCAGTAGTGACCGCGGGCATGGCTACACCTTC. It is translated as CASSDRGHGYTF.

This sequence joins TRBV3-1 and TRBJ2-3, with D tentatively TRBD1 or TRBD2 (5 bases each). The CDR3 length is 15 residues. Germline CDR1 reads LGHDT; CDR2 reads YNNKEL (reference sequence). The germline V and J ends were trimmed by 0 bases and 4 bases, with 11 bases remaining between them. The CDR3 DNA reads TGTGCCAGCAGCCAAGATTACGGGGCCCCAGATACGCAGTATTTT. This translates into CASSQDYGAPDTQYF.